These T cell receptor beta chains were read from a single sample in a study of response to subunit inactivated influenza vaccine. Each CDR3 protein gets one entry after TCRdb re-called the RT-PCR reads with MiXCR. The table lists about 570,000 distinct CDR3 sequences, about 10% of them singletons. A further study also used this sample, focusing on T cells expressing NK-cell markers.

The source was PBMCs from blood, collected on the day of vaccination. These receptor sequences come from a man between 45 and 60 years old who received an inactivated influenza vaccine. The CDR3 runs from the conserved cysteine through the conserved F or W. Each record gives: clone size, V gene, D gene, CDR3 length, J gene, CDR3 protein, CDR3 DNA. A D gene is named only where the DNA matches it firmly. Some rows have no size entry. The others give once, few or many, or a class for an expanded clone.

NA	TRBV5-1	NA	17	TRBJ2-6	CASSPIKDNSGANVLTF	TGCGCCAGCAGCCCCATTAAAGACAACTCTGGGGCCAACGTCCTGACTTTC
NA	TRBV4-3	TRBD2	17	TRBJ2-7	CASSQVVLAGGLSEQYF	TGCGCCAGCAGCCAAGTTGTTTTAGCGGGAGGGCTAAGCGAGCAGTACTTC
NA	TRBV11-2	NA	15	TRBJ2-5	CASSLNGPLSETQYF	TGTGCCAGCAGCTTAAACGGTCCGCTTTCGGAGACCCAGTACTTC
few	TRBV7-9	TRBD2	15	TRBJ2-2	CAGSRLARNTGELFF	TGTGCCGGTTCCCGACTAGCGCGAAACACCGGGGAGCTGTTTTTT
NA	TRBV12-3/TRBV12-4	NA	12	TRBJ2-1	CASSPGTAEQFF	TGTGCCAGCAGTCCAGGGACGGCAGAGCAGTTCTTC
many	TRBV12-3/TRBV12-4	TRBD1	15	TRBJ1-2	CASFNRDSLPRGYTF	TGTGCCAGCTTTAACCGGGACAGCCTCCCTCGTGGCTACACCTTC
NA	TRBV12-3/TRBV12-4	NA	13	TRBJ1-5	CASSLGLHQPQHF	TGTGCCAGCAGTTTGGGGTTACATCAGCCCCAGCATTTT
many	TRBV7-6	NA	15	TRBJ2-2	CASSPYSGNTGELFF	TGTGCCAGCAGCCCTTATTCGGGGAACACCGGGGAGCTGTTTTTT
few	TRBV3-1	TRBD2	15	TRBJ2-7	CASRGRERGSYEQYF	TGTGCCAGCAGGGGACGAGAGCGGGGTTCCTACGAGCAGTACTTC
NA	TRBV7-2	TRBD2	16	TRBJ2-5	CASTQGSLAGPETQYF	TGTGCCAGCACCCAAGGCAGCCTAGCGGGGCCAGAGACCCAGTACTTC
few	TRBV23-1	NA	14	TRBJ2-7	CASSPSGGHREQYF	TGCGCCAGCAGTCCCAGTGGGGGGCATCGGGAGCAGTACTTC
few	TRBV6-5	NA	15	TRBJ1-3	CASSYGTRAGNTIYF	TGTGCCAGCAGTTACGGGACACGAGCTGGAAACACCATATATTTT
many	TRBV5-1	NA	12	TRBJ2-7	CASSSSLYEQYF	TGCGCCAGCAGCAGTAGCCTCTACGAGCAGTACTTC
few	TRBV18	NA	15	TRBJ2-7	CASSPIQDSPYEQYF	TGTGCCAGCTCACCAATCCAGGACAGCCCCTACGAGCAGTACTTC
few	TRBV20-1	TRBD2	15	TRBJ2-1	CSAPRRGGSGVEQFF	TGCAGTGCTCCGAGGAGGGGCGGGAGCGGTGTTGAGCAGTTCTTC
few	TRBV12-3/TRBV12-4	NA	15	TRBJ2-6	CASSLMGKRANVLTF	TGTGCCAGCAGCTTAATGGGGAAGAGGGCCAACGTCCTGACTTTC
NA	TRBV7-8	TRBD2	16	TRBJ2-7	CASSPWTSSLSGEQYF	TGTGCCAGCAGCCCATGGACTAGCAGTCTCTCTGGAGAGCAGTACTTC
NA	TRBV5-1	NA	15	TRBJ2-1	CASSPQTSFSNEQFF	TGCGCCAGCAGCCCCCAGACGAGCTTTAGCAATGAGCAGTTCTTC
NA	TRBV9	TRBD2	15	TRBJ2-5	CASSVVGGRAETQYF	TGTGCCAGCAGCGTAGTAGGCGGGAGGGCGGAGACCCAGTACTTC
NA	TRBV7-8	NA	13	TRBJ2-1	CASSLDGSYQQFF	TGTGCCAGCAGCTTAGACGGCTCATATCAGCAGTTCTTC
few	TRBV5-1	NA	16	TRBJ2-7	CASGRSPGRQWDEQYF	TGCGCCAGCGGAAGAAGCCCGGGACGGCAATGGGACGAGCAGTACTTC
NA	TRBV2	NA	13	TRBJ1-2	CASSEASGYGYTF	TGTGCCAGCAGTGAAGCGTCAGGCTATGGCTACACCTTC
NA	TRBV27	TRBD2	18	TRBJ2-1	CASSPQRVGEGSYNEQFF	TGTGCCAGCAGTCCTCAACGTGTGGGGGAGGGCTCCTACAATGAGCAGTTCTTC
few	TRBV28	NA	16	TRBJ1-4	CASRFRTIQTNEKLFF	TGTGCCAGCAGGTTTAGGACGATACAGACTAATGAAAAACTGTTTTTT
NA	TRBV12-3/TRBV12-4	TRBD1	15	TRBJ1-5	CASSWGQGDNQPQHF	TGTGCCAGCAGTTGGGGACAGGGGGACAATCAGCCCCAGCATTTT
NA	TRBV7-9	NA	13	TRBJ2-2	CASSLVDAGELFF	TGTGCCAGCAGCTTAGTCGACGCCGGGGAGCTGTTTTTT
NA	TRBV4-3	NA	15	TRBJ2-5	CASSQEGETEETQYF	TGCGCCAGCAGCCAAGAAGGGGAAACAGAAGAGACCCAGTACTTC
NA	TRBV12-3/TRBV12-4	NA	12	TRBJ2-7	CASSLSAIEQYF	TGTGCCAGCAGTTTATCGGCTATCGAGCAGTACTTC
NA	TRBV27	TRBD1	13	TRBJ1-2	CASSTGQDYGYTF	TGTGCCAGCAGTACCGGACAGGACTATGGCTACACCTTC